Listed here are 20 T cell receptor beta chains from one sample, sequenced in a study of blood T cell repertoires in COVID-19. Some clones are missing from TCRdb's copy, which holds only in-frame ones; the method was immunoSEQ multiplex PCR. The table lists 300,000 to 400,000 clones, roughly 91% of them singletons, with less than 1.5% in the top ten. Sequenced sample: PBMCs or T cells enriched from blood (not recorded which). Every receptor here comes from a woman younger than 30 who had recovered from COVID-19.

The V call is TRBV29-1, the J call TRBJ2-7; TRBD1 might be the D (6 bases). The V and J ends lost 4 bases and 3 bases respectively, with 7 bases between them. The length of the CDR3 is 11 residues. Per the germline V gene, CDR1 is SQVTM and CDR2 is ANQGSEA. In DNA form, the CDR3 reads TGCAGCGTTGCACAGGGCTACGAGCAGTACTTC. Amino acids: CSVAQGYEQYF.

The DNA for the CDR3 is TGCGCCAGCAGCCAAGGTTCGTTAGCAGGGTTCTTCTATGGCTACACCTTC. Encoded protein: CASSQGSLAGFFYGYTF. The J gene is TRBJ1-2, the V gene TRBV4-1; possible D gene TRBD1, 5 bases. The germline V gene encodes CDR1 MGHRA and CDR2 YSYEKL. V lost 1 base to trimming and J lost 4 bases, with 19 bases between them. This CDR3 is built from 17 residues.

This clone was recorded a few times. This chain uses TRBV5-1 with TRBJ1-3, with D perhaps matching TRBD1 (5 bases). V dropped 2 bases and J dropped 2 bases, with 11 bases sitting between them. The CDR3 has 15 residues. The germline V gene encodes CDR1 SGHRS and CDR2 YFSETQ. The CDR3 loop is CASSFGGVAGNTIYF. As DNA, the CDR3 is TGCGCCAGCAGCTTTGGGGGGGTAGCTGGAAACACCATATATTTT.

This chain joins TRBV6-6 and TRBJ1-5, with unresolved D. This CDR3 has 15 amino acids. Deletions cut 7 bases from V and 2 bases from J, with 15 bases between. Germline V gives CDR1 MNHNY, CDR2 SVGAGI (reference sequence). In nucleotides, the CDR3 is TGTGCCAGCACCTTGACTCCTTCGGGCAATCAGCCCCAGCATTTT. Protein: CASTLTPSGNQPQHF.

The rearrangement joins TRBV2 to TRBJ1-2; D is perhaps TRBD1 (6 bases). The CDR3 spans 13 residues. V lost 4 bases and J lost 4, with 10 bases in between. CDR1 is SNHLY, CDR2 FYNNEI, per germline. CDR3 bases: TGTGCCAGCAGTGTACAGGGAATCTATGGCTACACCTTC. Protein: CASSVQGIYGYTF.

This chain connects TRBV10-3 to TRBJ1-5; possibly TRBD1 for D (5 bases). Germline loops: CDR1 ENHRY, CDR2 SYGVKD. The CDR3 is 14 residues long. Trimming stripped 5 bases from V and 3 bases from J, with 11 bases between. The CDR3 reads CAISLGQPNQPQHF. CDR3 DNA: TGTGCCATCAGTCTGGGGCAGCCCAATCAGCCCCAGCATTTT.

The chain couples TRBV2 to TRBJ2-1, with TRBD2 as a possible D gene (7 bases). The CDR3 totals 15 residues. Trimming cost V 7 bases and J 0 bases, with 13 bases left between them. Germline lookup yields CDR1 SNHLY and CDR2 FYNNEI. Here the CDR3 reads CASIRRGGSYNEQFF. For the CDR3, the DNA is TGTGCCAGCATCAGAAGGGGGGGCTCCTACAATGAGCAGTTCTTC.

The V gene is TRBV28, the J gene TRBJ1-1, with D possibly matching TRBD1 (5 bases). The CDR3 has 16 amino acids. V shed 5 bases and J shed 1 base, with 17 bases lying between them. Germline CDR1 is MDHEN and CDR2 is SYDVKM. CDR3 residues: CASSAPRDPSNTEAFF. CDR3 in DNA: TGTGCCAGCAGTGCCCCCAGGGATCCCTCGAACACTGAAGCTTTCTTT.

This sequence joins TRBV10-3 and TRBJ2-3; 11 positions agree with TRBD1. Germline V gives CDR1 ENHRY, CDR2 SYGVKD. The V and J ends lost 6 bases and 1 base, in that order; junction bases with no gene match: 6. CDR3 size: 16 residues. In nucleotides, the CDR3 is TGTGCCATCAGCCCCGGACAGGGGGCCGGCACAGATACGCAGTATTTT. Protein sequence: CAISPGQGAGTDTQYF.

The V and J genes are TRBV6-2 or TRBV6-3 and TRBJ1-1, with TRBD1 matching 9 bases. This CDR3 region has 17 residues. CDR1 is MNHEY, CDR2 SVGEGT, per germline. V dropped 3 bases and J dropped 0; count of bases not matched to a gene: 8. The CDR3 DNA reads TGTGCCAGCAGTTATCCCGTGGACAGGGGCCTGAACACTGAAGCTTTCTTT. Residues: CASSYPVDRGLNTEAFF.

The gene calls are TRBV30 and TRBJ1-2; 9 bases line up with TRBD1. The germline gives CDR1 GTSNPN, CDR2 SVGIG (reference sequence). The CDR3 spans 12 residues. After removal of 2 bases from V and 8 bases from J, the junction contained 3 bases not matched to a gene. CDR3 sequence (DNA): TGTGCCTGGAGTCCAACAGGGGGCGGCTACACCTTC. Its translation is CAWSPTGGGYTF.

The chain has TRBV6-5 and TRBJ2-1; the match to TRBD2 covers 12 bases. The CDR3 covers 14 residues. The junction had 3 bases not matched to a gene; V was cut back by 7 bases and J by 5 bases. The V gene's germline CDR1 is MNHEY and CDR2 SVGAGI. The CDR3, as DNA: TGTGCCAGCACGCTAGCGGGGGGGCACAATGAGCAGTTCTTC. It codes for CASTLAGGHNEQFF.

This clone was found once. The chain uses TRBV30 and TRBJ1-2; weak D call: TRBD1 (5 bases). V gave up 0 bases and J gave up 8 bases, with 19 bases separating them. The CDR3 runs 15 residues. Germline lookup yields CDR1 GTSNPN and CDR2 SVGIG (reference sequence). In DNA, the CDR3 is TGTGCCTGGAGTGTACCAGGGAGGGGACTGTTCGGCTACACCTTC. It translates to CAWSVPGRGLFGYTF.

The V and J genes are TRBV3-1 (or the pseudogene TRBV3-2) and TRBJ1-2; D possibly corresponds to TRBD1 (6 bases). CDR3 length equals 15 residues. Trimming left V 2 bases short and J 4 bases short, with 14 bases between. Germline V gives CDR1 LGHDT, CDR2 YNNKEL (reference sequence). The CDR3 DNA reads as TGTGCCAGCAGCCAACTGGACAGTCGGACCTATGGCTACACCTTC. This gives the protein CASSQLDSRTYGYTF.

The chain uses TRBV18 and TRBJ1-2, with D maybe TRBD1 (5 bases). V lost 0 bases and J 6 bases, leaving 17 bases between the germline ends. The CDR3 is made up of 16 amino acids. The germline V gene encodes CDR1 KGHSH and CDR2 LQKENI. The CDR3 reads CASSPPLSGLHHGYTF. Written as DNA, the CDR3 is TGTGCCAGCTCACCACCCCTGTCAGGGCTCCACCATGGCTACACCTTC.

This clone was seen a handful of times. The J gene is TRBJ1-2, the V gene TRBV3-1 (or the pseudogene TRBV3-2), with D perhaps TRBD1 (6 bases). CDR1 is LGHDT, CDR2 YNNKEL, per germline (reference sequence). The CDR3 sequence is 14 residues long. Trimming pared 2 bases from V and 5 bases from J, leaving 12 bases between. The CDR3 is CASSQRTEAYGYTF. CDR3 in DNA: TGTGCCAGCAGCCAACGGACAGAAGCGTATGGCTACACCTTC.

The V gene is TRBV6-2 or TRBV6-3, the J gene TRBJ1-1, with unresolved D. With 5 bases removed from V and 1 base from J, the gap between germline ends came to 11 bases. Germline loops: CDR1 MNHEY, CDR2 SVGEGT. This CDR3 comprises 14 residues. Here the CDR3 DNA reads TGTGCCAGCAGTGCGGGCAGAGCGAACACTGAAGCTTTCTTT. Its protein product is CASSAGRANTEAFF.

The chain couples TRBV7-9 to TRBJ1-1; the D gene is possibly TRBD1 (5 bases). The CDR3 has 13 residues. V lost 4 bases, J lost 5 bases, and 11 bases lay in between. The germline gives CDR1 SEHNR, CDR2 FQNEAQ (reference sequence). The CDR3 region has the DNA TGTGCCAGCAGCTCACCGGGGGGGACTGAAGCTTTCTTT. Its translation is CASSSPGGTEAFF.

V is TRBV4-1 and J is TRBJ1-5; no firm D call. The CDR3 loop spans 15 amino acids. Trimming left V 2 bases short and J 4 bases short, with 12 bases between. The germline CDR1 and CDR2 sequences are MGHRA and YSYEKL. As DNA, the CDR3 is TGCGCCAGCAGCCAAATCGCAGGAGGGAATCAGCCCCAGCATTTT. Translated, it gives CASSQIAGGNQPQHF.

CDR3 sequence reads: CASSLRLADPYEQYF. In DNA, the CDR3 is TGTGCCAGCAGTTTACGGCTAGCGGACCCCTACGAGCAGTACTTC. V is TRBV27 and J is TRBJ2-7; 7 bases match TRBD2. Germline V CDR1 and CDR2: MNHEY, SMNVEV (reference sequence). Losses at the gene ends were 2 bases for V and 2 bases for J; bases not matched to a gene: 6. The CDR3 runs to 15 residues.